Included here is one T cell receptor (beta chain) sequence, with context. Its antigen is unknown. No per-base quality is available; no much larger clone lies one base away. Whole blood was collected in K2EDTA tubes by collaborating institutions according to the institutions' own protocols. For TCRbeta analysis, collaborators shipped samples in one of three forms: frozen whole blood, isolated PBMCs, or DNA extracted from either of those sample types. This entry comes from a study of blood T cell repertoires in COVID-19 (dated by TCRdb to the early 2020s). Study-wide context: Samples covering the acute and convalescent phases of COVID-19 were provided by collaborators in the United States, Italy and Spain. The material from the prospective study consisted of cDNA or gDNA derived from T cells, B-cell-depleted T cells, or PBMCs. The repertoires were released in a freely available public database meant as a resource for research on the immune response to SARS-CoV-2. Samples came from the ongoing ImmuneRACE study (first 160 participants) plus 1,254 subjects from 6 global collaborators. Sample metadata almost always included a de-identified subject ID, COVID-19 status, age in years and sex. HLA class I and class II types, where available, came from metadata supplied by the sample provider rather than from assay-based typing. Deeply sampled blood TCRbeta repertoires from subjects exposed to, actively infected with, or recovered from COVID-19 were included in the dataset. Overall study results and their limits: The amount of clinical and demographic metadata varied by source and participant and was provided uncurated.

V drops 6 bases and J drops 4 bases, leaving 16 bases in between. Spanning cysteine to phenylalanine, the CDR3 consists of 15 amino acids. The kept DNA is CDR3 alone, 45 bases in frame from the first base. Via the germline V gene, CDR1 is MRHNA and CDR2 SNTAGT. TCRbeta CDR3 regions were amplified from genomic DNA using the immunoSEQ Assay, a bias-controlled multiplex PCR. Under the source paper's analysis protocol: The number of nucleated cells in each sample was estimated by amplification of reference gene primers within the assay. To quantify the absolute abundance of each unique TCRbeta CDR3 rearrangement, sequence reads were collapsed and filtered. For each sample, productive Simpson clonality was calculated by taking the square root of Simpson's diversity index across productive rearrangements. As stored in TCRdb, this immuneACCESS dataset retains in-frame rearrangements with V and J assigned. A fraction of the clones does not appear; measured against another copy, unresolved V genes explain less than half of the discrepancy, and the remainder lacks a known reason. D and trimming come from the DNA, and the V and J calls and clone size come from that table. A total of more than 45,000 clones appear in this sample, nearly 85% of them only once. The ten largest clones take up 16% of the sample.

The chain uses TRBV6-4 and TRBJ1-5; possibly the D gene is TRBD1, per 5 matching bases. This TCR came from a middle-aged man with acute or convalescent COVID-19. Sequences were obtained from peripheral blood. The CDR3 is CASREDHRTNQPQHF. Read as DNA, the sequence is TGTGCCAGCAGAGAAGACCACAGGACAAATCAGCCCCAGCATTTT.